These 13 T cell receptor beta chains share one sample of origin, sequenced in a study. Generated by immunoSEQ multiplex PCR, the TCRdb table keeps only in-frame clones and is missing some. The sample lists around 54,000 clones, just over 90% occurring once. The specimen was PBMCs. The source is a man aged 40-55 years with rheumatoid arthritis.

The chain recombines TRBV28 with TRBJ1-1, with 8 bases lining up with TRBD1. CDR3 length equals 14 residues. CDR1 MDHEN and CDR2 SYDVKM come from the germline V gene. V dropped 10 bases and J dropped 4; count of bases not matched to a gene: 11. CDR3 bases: TGTGCCACCTCTCGGACAGGGTGGAGCACTGAAGCTTTCTTT. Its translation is CATSRTGWSTEAFF.

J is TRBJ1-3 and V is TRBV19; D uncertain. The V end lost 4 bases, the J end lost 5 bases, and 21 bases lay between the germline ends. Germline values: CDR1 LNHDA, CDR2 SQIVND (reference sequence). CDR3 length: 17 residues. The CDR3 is CASSTSFSAAIRNTIYF. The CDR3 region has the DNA TGTGCCAGTAGTACCTCATTTTCTGCGGCGATACGAAACACCATATATTTT.

The CDR3 nucleotides are TGTGCCAGCAGCACCCGACTAGCGGGAGGGCCCGGGGAGCTGTTTTTT. Translation gives CASSTRLAGGPGELFF. This chain connects TRBV7-2 to TRBJ2-2, with 14 bases lining up with TRBD2. The V and J ends lost 5 bases and 6 bases, in that order; junction bases with no gene match: 5. The CDR3 extends over 16 amino acids. Germline V lookup: CDR1 SGHTA, CDR2 FQGNSA. Full variable domain (rest looked up from reference TRBV7-2 and TRBJ2-2): GAGVSQSPSNKVTEKGKDVELRCDPISGHTALYWYRQSLGQGLEFLIYFQGNSAPDKSGLPSDRFSAERTGGSVSTLTIQRTQQEDSAVYLCASSTRLAGGPGELFFGEGSRLTVL.

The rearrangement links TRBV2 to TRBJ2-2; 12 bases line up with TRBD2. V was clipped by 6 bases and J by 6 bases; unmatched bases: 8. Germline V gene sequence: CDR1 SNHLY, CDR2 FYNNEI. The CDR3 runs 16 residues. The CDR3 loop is CASRRLAGVLAGELFF. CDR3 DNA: TGTGCCAGCAGGCGACTAGCGGGAGTTTTGGCCGGGGAGCTGTTTTTT.

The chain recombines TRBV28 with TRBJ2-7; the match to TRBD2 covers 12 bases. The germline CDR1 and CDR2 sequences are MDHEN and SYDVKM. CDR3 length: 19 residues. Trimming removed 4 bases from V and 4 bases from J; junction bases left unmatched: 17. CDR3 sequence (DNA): TGTGCCAGCAGTTCGCTCCTCCTGACTAGCGGGAGTACCCTTTACGAGCAGTACTTC. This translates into CASSSLLLTSGSTLYEQYF.

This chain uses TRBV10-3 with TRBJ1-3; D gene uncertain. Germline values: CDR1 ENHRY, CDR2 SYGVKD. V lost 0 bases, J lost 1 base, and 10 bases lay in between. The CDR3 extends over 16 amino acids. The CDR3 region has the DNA TGTGCCATCAGTGAGTCGGAAGAAGGATCTGGAAACACCATATATTTT. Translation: CAISESEEGSGNTIYF.

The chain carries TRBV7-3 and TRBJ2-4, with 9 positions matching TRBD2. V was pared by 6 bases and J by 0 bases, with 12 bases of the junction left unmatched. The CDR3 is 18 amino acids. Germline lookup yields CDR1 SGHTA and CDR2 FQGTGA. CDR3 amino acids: CASSQHPLAGTAKNIQYF. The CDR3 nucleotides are TGTGCCAGCAGTCAGCACCCTCTAGCGGGAACAGCCAAAAACATTCAGTACTTC.

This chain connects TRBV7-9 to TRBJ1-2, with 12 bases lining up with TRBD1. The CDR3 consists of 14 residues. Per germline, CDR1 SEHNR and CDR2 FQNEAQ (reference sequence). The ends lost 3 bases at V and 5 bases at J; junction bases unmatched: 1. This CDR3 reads CASSLGQGAYGYTF. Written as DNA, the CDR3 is TGTGCCAGCAGCTTGGGACAGGGGGCTTATGGCTACACCTTC.

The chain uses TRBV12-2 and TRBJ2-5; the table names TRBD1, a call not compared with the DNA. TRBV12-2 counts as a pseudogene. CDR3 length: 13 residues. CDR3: CASRPLAQETQYF. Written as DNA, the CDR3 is TGTGCAAGTCGCCCGCTGGCCCAAGAGACCCAGTACTTC.

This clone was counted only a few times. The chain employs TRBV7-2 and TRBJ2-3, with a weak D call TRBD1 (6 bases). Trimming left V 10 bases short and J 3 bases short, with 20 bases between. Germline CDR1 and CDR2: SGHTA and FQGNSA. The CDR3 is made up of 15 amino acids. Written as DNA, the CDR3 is TGTGCCACCTTTAAGGGGGTCTTTTCAACAGATACGCAGTATTTT. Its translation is CATFKGVFSTDTQYF. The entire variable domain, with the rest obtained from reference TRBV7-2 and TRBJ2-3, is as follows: GAGVSQSPSNKVTEKGKDVELRCDPISGHTALYWYRQSLGQGLEFLIYFQGNSAPDKSGLPSDRFSAERTGGSVSTLTIQRTQQEDSAVYLCATFKGVFSTDTQYFGPGTRLTVL.

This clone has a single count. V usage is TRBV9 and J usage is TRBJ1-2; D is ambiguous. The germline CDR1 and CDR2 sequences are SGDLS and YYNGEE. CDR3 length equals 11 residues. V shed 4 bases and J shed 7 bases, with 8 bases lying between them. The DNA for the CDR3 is TGTGCCAGCAGCTCCGGGGTTGGCTACACCTTC. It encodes CASSSGVGYTF.

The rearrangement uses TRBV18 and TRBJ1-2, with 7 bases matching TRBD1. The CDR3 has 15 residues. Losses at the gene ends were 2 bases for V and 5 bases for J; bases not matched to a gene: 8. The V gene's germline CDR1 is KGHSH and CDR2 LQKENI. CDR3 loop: CASSPETGFPYGYTF. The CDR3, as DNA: TGTGCCAGCTCACCAGAGACAGGGTTTCCTTATGGCTACACCTTC.

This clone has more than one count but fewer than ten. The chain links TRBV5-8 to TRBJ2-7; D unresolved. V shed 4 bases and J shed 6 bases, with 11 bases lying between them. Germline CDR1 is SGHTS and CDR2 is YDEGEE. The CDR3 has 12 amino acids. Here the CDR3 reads CASSGHIIEQYF. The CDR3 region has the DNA TGTGCCAGCAGCGGTCATATAATCGAGCAGTACTTC.